This TCR beta chain was recorded in a study of T-cell reconstitution after alpha-beta-depleted transplantation in children. This clonotype was observed a few times. The antigen remains undetermined. This CDR3 is built from 15 residues. From germline, CDR1 is SGHRS and CDR2 YFSETQ. V was pared by 7 bases and J by 5 bases, with 21 bases between. Points from the study as a whole: One year after transplant, T-cell counts and diversity came mostly from newly produced T cells. The origin of alpha-beta T cells about two months after transplant was reportedly several hundred expanded graft clones.

The library targeted TCRbeta and was prepared with unique molecular identifiers. From the PCR reads, TCRdb called clonotypes with MiXCR, one entry per CDR3 protein. The table includes hundreds of thousands of distinct CDR3 sequences, about 16% detected once. Sequencing used PBMCs, mostly from graft donor cells, obtained 360 days after TCRalphabeta/CD19-depleted stem cell transplant. The source is a boy in the first two years of life who had a stem cell transplant for Wiskott-Aldrich syndrome, so the T cells may come from the graft donor. The J gene is TRBJ2-5, the V gene TRBV5-1, with a possible D match to TRBD2 (6 bases). CDR3 in DNA: TGCGCCAGCTCAAATACCGGGGGACTCTCGGAGACCCAGTACTTC. Amino acids: CASSNTGGLSETQYF.